Sequencing of this T cell receptor beta chain was carried out in a study of technical replicates of blood from a handful of donors. Clones were sequenced by immunoSEQ multiplex PCR, and TCRdb holds only the in-frame ones, with some missing. The sample consists of 91,000 or so clones, about 95% of them appearing once. CDR1 and CDR2 from the germline V gene are MDHEN and SYDVKM. This CDR3 comprises 14 residues. After removal of 8 bases from V and 4 bases from J, the junction contained 6 bases not matched to a gene. The sequenced sample consisted of T cells isolated from PBMCs. This receptor was taken from a human donor in good health. The chain joins TRBV28 to TRBJ2-1; 9 bases fit TRBD2. The CDR3 here is CASGRTSVYNEQFF. In nucleotides, the CDR3 is TGTGCCAGCGGCCGGACTAGCGTTTACAATGAGCAGTTCTTC.